Below, one T cell receptor (beta chain) is given with its context. Its antigen is not known. The germline gives CDR1 SGHRS, CDR2 YFSETQ. Between the trimmed V and J ends, which lost 9 bases and 3 bases, there was a span of 15 bases. The CDR3 is made up of 13 amino acids. HTBI primers from iRepertoire and Arm-PCR of CDR3 regions yielded the TCR beta libraries. A single record per CDR3 protein comes from TCRdb applying MiXCR to the multiplex PCR reads. The table lists 450,000 or so distinct CDR3 sequences, about 20% of them singletons. This sample's time point: persistent/refractory GD, antithyroid drugs over 5 years with positive TRAb. From RNA extracted from PBMCs, the TCR library was made. Collection of peripheral blood (around 10 milliliters) was done using EDTA tubes. This sample is drawn from a study of regulatory T cells in long-lasting Graves disease. Study-level findings and limits: Favored gene segments in persistent disease were TRBV28, TRBJ1-2 and TRBJ2-5.

The sequenced sample was peripheral blood mononuclear cells (PBMCs), obtained when the disease was refractory, from a patient treated with antithyroid drugs. This chain connects TRBV5-1 to TRBJ2-5; the D is unclear. The TCR was taken from a female donor with Graves disease. The CDR3: CATNRVGEETQYF. DNA for the CDR3: TGCGCCACCAACCGGGTCGGCGAAGAGACCCAGTACTTC.